Following are 7 T cell receptor beta chains from one sample sequenced in a study of T cell responses to AZD1222 COVID-19 vaccine (dated by TCRdb to 2020 to 2022). The library was made by the immunoSEQ multiplex PCR assay. The table comes from immuneACCESS by way of TCRdb, which keeps in-frame sequences with V and J called. Part of the clones is missing from these tables; in studies checked, under half for an unresolved V gene and the rest for unknown reasons. The table for this sample lists just over 80,000 clones; more than 80% of them were counted only once. The ten largest clones represent 5% to 6% of the sample. This specimen's time point label, per the study, means: baseline before first vaccination. The specimen was peripheral blood, collected on day 0 of AZD1222 vaccination. Receptors were obtained from an adult in good health.

Relative to its sample, this clone is large. The chain employs TRBV25-1 and TRBJ2-5, with D tentatively TRBD2 (5 bases). V lost 2 bases, J lost 5 bases, and 18 bases lay in between. Germline V gene sequence: CDR1 MGHDK, CDR2 SYGVNS. The CDR3 is 16 residues long. The CDR3 region is CASSEERAPECETQYF. In DNA form, the CDR3 reads TGTGCCAGCAGTGAAGAGAGGGCTCCTGAGTGTGAGACCCAGTACTTC.

The chain links TRBV7-9 to TRBJ2-3, with a weak D call TRBD1 (6 bases). Germline CDR1 and CDR2: SEHNR and FQNEAQ (reference sequence). Trimming took off 2 bases at V and 3 bases at J, with 12 bases between the two ends. The CDR3 covers 15 residues. The CDR3 bases are TGTGCCAGCAGCTTATCTGGGCAGGGGACAGATACGCAGTATTTT. It yields the protein CASSLSGQGTDTQYF.

This clone occurred a few times. The genes are TRBV5-1 and TRBJ1-4, with 7 positions matching TRBD1. Looked up from germline, CDR1 is SGHRS and CDR2 is YFSETQ. This CDR3 contains 14 residues. Trimming removed 6 bases from V and 7 bases from J; junction bases left unmatched: 9. The DNA of the CDR3 is TGCGCCAGCAAAATAGACAGGGTTTCTGAAAAACTGTTTTTT. Its translation is CASKIDRVSEKLFF. Looking up the rest from reference TRBV5-1 and TRBJ1-4 gives the full variable domain: KAGVTQTPRYLIKTRGQQVTLSCSPISGHRSVSWYQQTPGQGLQFLFEYFSETQRNKGNFPGRFSGRQFSNSRSEMNVSTLELGDSALYLCASKIDRVSEKLFFGSGTQLSVL.

This clone is large in the sample. The rearrangement uses TRBV28 and TRBJ1-1, with no clear D. V lost 2 bases, J lost 0 bases, and 10 bases lay in between. Germline assignment: CDR1 MDHEN and CDR2 SYDVKM. The CDR3 is made up of 15 amino acids. The chain's CDR3 is CASSLARGLNTEAFF. For the CDR3, the DNA is TGTGCCAGCAGTTTAGCCCGCGGGTTGAACACTGAAGCTTTCTTT.

The rearrangement links TRBV10-1 to TRBJ2-1; 8 bases fit TRBD1. Trimming cost V 4 bases and J 6 bases; bases outside gene matches: 5. CDR1 WNHNN and CDR2 SYGVQD come from the germline V gene (reference sequence). This CDR3 comprises 14 residues. The CDR3 nucleotides are TGCGCCAGCAGTGGGGGAACAGGGGGCAATGAGCAGTTCTTC. This gives the protein CASSGGTGGNEQFF.

This chain connects TRBV7-8 to TRBJ1-5, with D hard to call. The germline gives CDR1 SGHVS, CDR2 FQNEAQ. Trimming took off 1 base at V and 3 bases at J, with 10 bases between the two ends. The CDR3 is 15 residues long. CDR3 bases: TGTGCCAGCAGCTTAGACAGTAGTCTCAATCAGCCCCAGCATTTT. Its translation is CASSLDSSLNQPQHF.

The CDR3 nucleotides read TGTGCCAGCGGGACTGGTAACACAGATACGCAGTATTTT. Encoded protein: CASGTGNTDTQYF. The rearrangement uses TRBV19 and TRBJ2-3, with D tentatively TRBD2 (6 bases). CDR3 length: 13 residues. Germline loops: CDR1 LNHDA, CDR2 SQIVND (reference sequence). Trimming took 9 bases from V and 2 from J, leaving 12 bases between them.